The 5 T cell receptor beta chains listed next were all sequenced from one sample in a study of beta chain features in type 1 diabetes. Expressed TCRB transcripts were sequenced, since all the RNA that had been isolated was reverse transcribed. Only in-frame clones appear in the TCRdb table, and some are missing; sequencing was by immunoSEQ multiplex PCR. The profile shows about 320,000 clones, 13% to 15% of them singletons. Material for sequencing was central memory CD4+ T cells from blood. The receptors were sampled from a man aged 25-45 years in good health.

The chain links TRBV9 to TRBJ1-4; the match to TRBD1 covers 7 bases. The ends lost 4 bases at V and 8 bases at J; junction bases unmatched: 8. The CDR3 is made up of 14 amino acids. CDR1 SGDLS and CDR2 YYNGEE come from the germline V gene. The CDR3 DNA reads as TGTGCCAGCAGCCGGGAGGGGGCCTCCGAAAAACTGTTTTTT. Protein product: CASSREGASEKLFF.

This CDR3 reads CSARERNTIYF. CDR3 bases: TGCAGTGCTAGAGAAAGAAACACCATATATTTT. The chain joins TRBV20-1 to TRBJ1-3; D gene ambiguous. Germline CDR1 reads DFQATT; CDR2 reads SNEGSKA (reference sequence). CDR3 size: 11 residues. Trimming took 0 bases from V and 5 from J, leaving 2 bases between them.

On this clone itself: One end of the junction does not line up with germline, which may come from a read error. The chain employs TRBV18 and TRBJ1-3; possibly TRBD1 for D (5 bases). CDR1 is KGHSH, CDR2 LQKENI, per germline. The CDR3 length is 16 residues. The CDR3 here is CASSRDSSGKVGTTYF. The DNA for the CDR3 is TGTGCCAGCTCCCGCGACAGTTCAGGGAAGGTCGGCACCACATATTTT.

This clone appeared a few times. The chain couples TRBV5-8 to TRBJ2-3; TRBD2 is a possible D gene (6 bases). The CDR3 has 15 amino acids. Germline assignment: CDR1 SGHTS and CDR2 YDEGEE. V was clipped by 3 bases and J by 2 bases, with 13 bases between them. The CDR3 is CASSSFGGFTDTQYF. The CDR3 DNA sequence: TGTGCCAGCAGCTCCTTTGGGGGGTTCACAGATACGCAGTATTTT.

The chain combines TRBV11-2 with TRBJ2-7; the D gene is possibly TRBD1 (5 bases). The germline V gene encodes CDR1 SGHAT and CDR2 FQNNGV. The CDR3 consists of 12 residues. V was trimmed by 5 bases and J by 3 bases, leaving 8 bases between them. This CDR3 reads CASSQQGYEQYV. Written as DNA, the CDR3 is TGTGCCAGCAGCCAGCAGGGCTACGAGCAGTACGTC.